This entry is about one T cell receptor beta chain. The antigen is unknown. Assay: immunoSEQ multiplex PCR; the TCRdb copy retains only in-frame clones and omits some. Among approximately 44,000 clones listed, around 94% were seen once. The sample belongs to a study of T cell clonotyping in hematopoietic cell transplantation. Findings of the study overall: Pathologically expanded recipient clonotypes increased progressively from day 30 to day 180 as diversity fell.

This CDR3 comprises 11 residues. V lost 5 bases and J lost 6, with 9 bases in between. Germline V gene sequence: CDR1 DFQATT, CDR2 SNEGSKA (reference sequence). The sequenced material came from peripheral blood mononuclear cells. This chain joins TRBV20-1 and TRBJ2-3; D is ambiguous. This clonotype was obtained from a woman aged 45-65 years in good health. Some clones in this sample may be carry-over from other donors' samples. The DNA for the CDR3 is TGCAGTGCTTTGGGGTGGGATACGCAGTATTTT. As protein: CSALGWDTQYF.